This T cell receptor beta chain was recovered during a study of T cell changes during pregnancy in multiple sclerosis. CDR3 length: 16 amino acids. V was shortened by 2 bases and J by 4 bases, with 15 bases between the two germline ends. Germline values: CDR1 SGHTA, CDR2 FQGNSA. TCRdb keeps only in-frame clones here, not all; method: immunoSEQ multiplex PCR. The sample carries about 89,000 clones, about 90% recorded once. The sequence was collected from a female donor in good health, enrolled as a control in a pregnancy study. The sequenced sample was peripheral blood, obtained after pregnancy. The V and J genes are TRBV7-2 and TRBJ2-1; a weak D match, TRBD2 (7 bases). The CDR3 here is CASSLNGRGRYNEQFF. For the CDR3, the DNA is TGTGCCAGCAGCTTAAATGGGCGGGGGCGGTACAATGAGCAGTTCTTC.